Reported below is one TCR beta chain. This clone may be a read error of a much larger clone one base away. Germline CDR1 reads MNHEY; CDR2 reads SVGEGT. V trimming: 7 bases; J trimming: 4 bases; junction bases outside the gene matches: 17. This CDR3 is built from 17 residues. Each CDR3 protein gets one entry after TCRdb re-called the RT-PCR reads with MiXCR. In the table there are about 680,000 distinct CDR3 sequences, approximately 15% of which are singletons. The genes are TRBV6-2 or TRBV6-3 and TRBJ2-5; 8 nucleotides agree with TRBD2. The TCR originated in a female donor in good health, serving as a healthy control. Sequenced input: memory CD4+ T cells from blood. The CDR3, as DNA: TGTGCCAGCACCCTGGGATTGACTAGCGAGATGTCAGAGACCCAGTACTTC. This gives the protein CASTLGLTSEMSETQYF.